This T cell receptor beta chain was retrieved from a study of blood T cell repertoires in COVID-19. The CDR3 extends over 16 amino acids. Germline V gene data show CDR1 as SGHNT and CDR2 as YYREEE (reference sequence). The V end was cut by 0 bases, the J end by 0 bases, with 10 bases between. The repertoire was sequenced with immunoSEQ multiplex PCR; TCRdb's copy has only in-frame clones and lacks some. The top ten hold 2.5% to 3% of the sample, which has about 180,000 clones, about 86% seen once. Specimen: peripheral blood. The TCR comes from a woman in her twenties or thirties with active or convalescent COVID-19. The chain links TRBV5-4 to TRBJ2-1, with a tentative D call TRBD1 (6 bases). CDR3 amino acids: CASSLGTESSYNEQFF. The CDR3, as DNA: TGTGCCAGCAGCTTGGGGACAGAAAGCTCCTACAATGAGCAGTTCTTC. The whole variable domain, remainder taken from reference TRBV5-4 and TRBJ2-1, is ETGVTQSPTHLIKTRGQQVTLRCSSQSGHNTVSWYQQALGQGPQFIFQYYREEENGRGNFPPRFSGLQFPNYSSELNVNALELDDSALYLCASSLGTESSYNEQFFGPGTRLTVL.